These 7 T cell receptor beta chains share one sample of origin, sequenced in a study of OX40 agonist ivuxolimab in advanced cancers. Repertoires were generated with immunoSEQ multiplex PCR, while TCRdb's copy carries only in-frame clones and drops some. Counted here are 70,000 to 100,000 clones, approximately 91% occurring once; the ten biggest clones make up approximately 0.38%. The sample consisted of CD4+ or CD8+ T cells sorted from blood, taken in a trial of the OX40 agonist ivuxolimab. The receptors come from an adult with an advanced solid tumor such as melanoma, head and neck, liver or kidney cancer.

This chain joins TRBV6-6 and TRBJ1-4; 7 bases map to TRBD1. V was pared by 5 bases and J by 8 bases, with 8 bases of the junction left unmatched. Germline CDR1 reads MNHNY; CDR2 reads SVGAGI (reference sequence). The CDR3 is 14 amino acids. The CDR3 here is CASSTRTGGEKLFF. DNA of the CDR3: TGTGCCAGCAGTACACGGACAGGAGGGGAAAAACTGTTTTTT.

The genes are TRBV18 and TRBJ1-1; TRBD1 aligns across 9 bases. Germline CDR1 reads KGHSH; CDR2 reads LQKENI. Trimming took 2 bases from V and 6 from J; bases not matched to a gene: 7. CDR3 size: 15 residues. Here the CDR3 DNA reads TGTGCCAGCTCACCAGTGAGGGACAGGGCATCTGAAGCTTTCTTT. This sequence encodes CASSPVRDRASEAFF. Full variable domain (missing parts from reference TRBV18 and TRBJ1-1): NAGVMQNPRHLVRRRGQEARLRCSPMKGHSHVYWYRQLPEEGLKFMVYLQKENIIDESGMPKERFSAEFPKEGPSILRIQQVVRGDSAAYFCASSPVRDRASEAFFGQGTRLTVV.

The rearrangement links TRBV7-2 to TRBJ2-7; D remains unclear. The CDR3 length is 14 residues. Germline loops: CDR1 SGHTA, CDR2 FQGNSA. V lost 0 bases to trimming and J lost 5 bases, with 11 bases between them. Here the CDR3 DNA reads TGTGCCAGCAGCTTAGCGTATCCTGGGAACGAGCAGTACTTC. It codes for CASSLAYPGNEQYF.

This clone was counted only a few times. This sequence joins TRBV2 and TRBJ2-7, with D hard to call. The V and J ends lost 3 bases and 7 bases respectively, with 13 bases between them. In germline, CDR1 is SNHLY, CDR2 FYNNEI. This CDR3 comprises 13 residues. CDR3 DNA sequence: TGTGCCAGCAGTGATCGGTGGATGGGTGAGCAGTACTTC. Amino acids: CASSDRWMGEQYF.

The chain joins TRBV27 to TRBJ2-5; the D gene is possibly TRBD2 (6 bases). Per germline, CDR1 MNHEY and CDR2 SMNVEV (reference sequence). The CDR3 sequence is 14 residues long. V shed 3 bases and J shed 5 bases, with 13 bases lying between them. The CDR3 sequence: CASSLLGGPETQYF. The CDR3 DNA is TGTGCCAGCAGTTTGTTGGGAGGACCGGAGACCCAGTACTTC.

This clone appeared a few times. J is TRBJ1-2 and V is TRBV5-5, with unresolved D. Trimming pared 3 bases from V and 4 bases from J, leaving 10 bases between. Germline V CDR1 and CDR2: SGHKS, YYEKEE (reference sequence). The CDR3 length is 13 residues. CDR3 sequence: CASSSLAAYGYTF. CDR3 bases: TGTGCCAGCAGCTCCCTCGCCGCCTATGGCTACACCTTC.

The chain joins TRBV7-9 to TRBJ2-3; the D is unclear. Germline V gene data show CDR1 as SEHNR and CDR2 as FQNEAQ (reference sequence). V gave up 1 base and J gave up 6 bases, with 11 bases separating them. The CDR3 is made up of 14 amino acids. The CDR3 protein is CASSLEGNRDTQYF. The DNA for the CDR3 is TGTGCCAGCAGCTTAGAGGGAAACCGGGATACGCAGTATTTT. The variable domain in full, completed from reference TRBV7-9 and TRBJ2-3, reads DTGVSQNPRHKITKRGQNVTFRCDPISEHNRLYWYRQTLGQGPEFLTYFQNEAQLEKSRLLSDRFSAERPKGSFSTLEIQRTEQGDSAMYLCASSLEGNRDTQYFGPGTRLTVL.